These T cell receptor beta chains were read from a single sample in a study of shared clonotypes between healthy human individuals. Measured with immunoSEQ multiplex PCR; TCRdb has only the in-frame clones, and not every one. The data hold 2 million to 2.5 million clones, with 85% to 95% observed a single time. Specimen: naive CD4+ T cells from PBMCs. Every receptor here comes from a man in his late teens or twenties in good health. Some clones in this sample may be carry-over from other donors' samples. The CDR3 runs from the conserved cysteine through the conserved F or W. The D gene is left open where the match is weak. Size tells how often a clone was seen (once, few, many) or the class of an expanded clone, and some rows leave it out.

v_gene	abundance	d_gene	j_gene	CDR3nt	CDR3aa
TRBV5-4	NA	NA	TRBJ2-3	TGTGCCAACACGCCCCAGTCAGGGGTAGGGGATACGCAGTATTTT	CANTPQSGVGDTQYF
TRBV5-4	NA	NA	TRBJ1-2	TGTGCCAGCAGCGTTGGGGACGGGGGTAACTATGGCTACACCTTC	CASSVGDGGNYGYTF
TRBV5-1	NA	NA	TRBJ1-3	TGCGCCAGCAGCCCCGCCACGATCGGCACCATATATTTT	CASSPATIGTIYF
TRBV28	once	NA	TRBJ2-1	TGTGCCAGCAAGGGGGGAGGGCTCTTTGGTGATGAGCAGTTCTTC	CASKGGGLFGDEQFF
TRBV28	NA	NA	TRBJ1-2	TGTGCCAGCAGTTTAACTTATGGCTACACCTTC	CASSLTYGYTF
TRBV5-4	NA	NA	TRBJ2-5	TGTGCCAGCAGCATTTGGGCTACGGAGACCCAGTACTTC	CASSIWATETQYF
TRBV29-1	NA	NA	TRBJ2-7	TGCAGCGTTGGGATTTCTACCTCCTACGAGCAGTACTTC	CSVGISTSYEQYF
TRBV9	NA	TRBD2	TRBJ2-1	TGTGCCAGCAGCGTAGACCGGACTAGTAGGCAGTTCTTC	CASSVDRTSRQFF
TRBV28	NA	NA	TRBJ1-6	TGTGCCAGCAGTTATCCTACAGCCAATAATTCACCCCTCCACTTT	CASSYPTANNSPLHF
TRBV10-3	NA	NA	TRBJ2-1	TGTGCCATCAGCGGGGACAAAACCTACAATGAGCAGTTCTTC	CAISGDKTYNEQFF
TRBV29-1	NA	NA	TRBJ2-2	TGCAGCGTTGGCGCCACCGGGGAGCTGTTTTTT	CSVGATGELFF
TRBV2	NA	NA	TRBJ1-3	TGTGCCAGCAGTGCGGAGAAGGCTGGAAACACCATATATTTT	CASSAEKAGNTIYF
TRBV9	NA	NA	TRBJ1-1	TGTGCCAGCAGCGTTTCAGGGTTTGATGAAGCTTTCTTT	CASSVSGFDEAFF
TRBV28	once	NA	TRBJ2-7	TGTGCCAGCACCCGGGCCGGGTACGAGCAGTACTTC	CASTRAGYEQYF
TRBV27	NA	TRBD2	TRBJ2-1	TGTGCCAGCAGTCCACGGACTAGGGAGCGTCATGAGCAGTTCTTC	CASSPRTRERHEQFF
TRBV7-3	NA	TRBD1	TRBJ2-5	TGTGCCAGCAGCTTAAAGGGACAGCCGTTCGTGGAGACCCAGTACTTC	CASSLKGQPFVETQYF
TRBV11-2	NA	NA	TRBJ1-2	TGTGCCAGCAGCTTAGGAGGGGATTATGGTTACACCTTC	CASSLGGDYGYTF
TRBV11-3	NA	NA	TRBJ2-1	TGTGCCAGCAGCTTAGGGGGTACAGAATACTACAATGAGCAGTTCTTC	CASSLGGTEYYNEQFF
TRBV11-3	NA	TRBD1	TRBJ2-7	TGTGCCAGCAGCTCACAGGGGAACTCCTACGAGCAGTACTTC	CASSSQGNSYEQYF
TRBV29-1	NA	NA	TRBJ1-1	TGCAGCGTTGCCTTCAGGGCTGAAGCTTTCTTT	CSVAFRAEAFF
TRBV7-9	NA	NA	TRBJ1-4	TGTGCCAGCAGCTTAACCGGGGAGAAACTGTTTTTT	CASSLTGEKLFF
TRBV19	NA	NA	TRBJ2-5	TGTGCCAGTAGTACGTTACAGGGCCGGGAGACCCAGTACTTC	CASSTLQGRETQYF
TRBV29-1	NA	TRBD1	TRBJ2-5	TGCAGCATATTGACAGGGTACGAAGAGACCCAGTACTTC	CSILTGYEETQYF
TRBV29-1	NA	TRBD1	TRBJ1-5	TGCAGCGTTACCGTTGGGACAGTGAGCAATCAGCCCCAGCATTTT	CSVTVGTVSNQPQHF
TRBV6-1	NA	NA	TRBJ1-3	TGTGCCAGCAGTGAACGGGTGGTCAGGGGAGGAAACACCATATATTTT	CASSERVVRGGNTIYF
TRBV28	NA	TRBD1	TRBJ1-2	TGTGCCAGCGCGACAGGGAGCCTCTATGGCTACACCTTC	CASATGSLYGYTF
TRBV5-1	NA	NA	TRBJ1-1	TGCGCCAGCAGCCCGACGGTGGGGGGCTGGAGCAACACTGAAGCTTTCTTT	CASSPTVGGWSNTEAFF
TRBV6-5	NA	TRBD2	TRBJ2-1	TGTGCCAGCACCCGACTAGCGGGAGTCGGTGAGCAGTTCTTC	CASTRLAGVGEQFF
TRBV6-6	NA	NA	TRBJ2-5	TGTGCCAGCAGTAGGCTACAAGAGACCCAGTACTTC	CASSRLQETQYF
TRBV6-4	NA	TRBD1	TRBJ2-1	TGTGCCAGCAGTAAACAACCGGGACAGAACAATGAGCAGTTCTTC	CASSKQPGQNNEQFF
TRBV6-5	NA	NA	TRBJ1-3	TGTGCCAGCAGTTACTCACGACAAGCCGGAAACACCATATATTTT	CASSYSRQAGNTIYF
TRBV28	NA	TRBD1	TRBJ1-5	TGTGCCAGCAGTTTGGTCGGCAGGGGGCTCGAGGATAGCAATCAGCCCCAGCATTTT	CASSLVGRGLEDSNQPQHF
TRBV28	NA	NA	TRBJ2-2	TGTGCCAGCAGTTTATTGGCACCCGGGGAGCTGTTTTTT	CASSLLAPGELFF
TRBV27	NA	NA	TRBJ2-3	TGTGCCAGCAGCTGGGATTTTAGCACAGATACGCAGTATTTT	CASSWDFSTDTQYF
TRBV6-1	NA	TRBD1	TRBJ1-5	TGTGCCAGCAGTGGTCGGACAGGGGATAATCAGCCCCAGCATTTT	CASSGRTGDNQPQHF
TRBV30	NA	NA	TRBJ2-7	TGTGCCTGGAGTGAGGCTAACGAGCAGTACTTC	CAWSEANEQYF
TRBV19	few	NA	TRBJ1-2	TGTGCCAGTAGTATAGAGGGGAATGGCTACACCTTC	CASSIEGNGYTF
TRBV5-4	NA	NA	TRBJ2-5	TGTGCCAGCAGCCTTGGGGCGGGACAGAGAAAGGAGACCCAGTACTTC	CASSLGAGQRKETQYF
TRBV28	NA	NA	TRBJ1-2	TGTGCCAGCAGTATTCGGACAGCTAACTATGGCTACACCTTC	CASSIRTANYGYTF
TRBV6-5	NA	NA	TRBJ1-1	TGTGCCGGGGTGATGTACCCGAGAGACACTGAAGCTTTCTTT	CAGVMYPRDTEAFF
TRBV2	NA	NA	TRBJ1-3	TGTGCCAGCAGCCCCAGGCCTTCCCCAAGCTCTAGGTATTTT	CASSPRPSPSSRYF
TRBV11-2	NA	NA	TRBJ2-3	TGTGCCAGCAGCTTAATGTTAAGCACAGATACGCAGTATTTT	CASSLMLSTDTQYF
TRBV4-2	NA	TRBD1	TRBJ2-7	TGTGCCAGCAGCCGGGACAGCTCCTTCTCCTACGAGCAGTACTTC	CASSRDSSFSYEQYF
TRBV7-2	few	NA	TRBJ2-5	TGTGCCAGCAGCTCATCAAGGGGACTTCCTCCGGAGACCCAGTACTTC	CASSSSRGLPPETQYF
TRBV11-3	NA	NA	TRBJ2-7	TGTGCCAGCAGCTTAGAGGCGGGATTAACCTACGAGCAGTACTTC	CASSLEAGLTYEQYF
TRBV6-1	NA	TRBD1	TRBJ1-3	TGTGCCAGCAGTGAATCCTTGGGACAGGGTTATTGGGGAAACACCATATATTTT	CASSESLGQGYWGNTIYF
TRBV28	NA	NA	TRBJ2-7	TGTGCCAGCAGTTTGATTTTAATGGACCCCAGCTCCTACGAGCAGTACTTC	CASSLILMDPSSYEQYF
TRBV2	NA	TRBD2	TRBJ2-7	TGTGCCGGTGGGACTAGCGGGCCGGGAGGGGAGCAGTACTTC	CAGGTSGPGGEQYF
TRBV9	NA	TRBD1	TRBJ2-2	TGTGCCAGCAGCGTAGAACAGGGGGCTACCGGGGAGCTGTTTTTT	CASSVEQGATGELFF
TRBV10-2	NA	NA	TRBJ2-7	TGCGCCAGCAGTGATCAGATGGCCACCTACGAGCAGTACTTC	CASSDQMATYEQYF
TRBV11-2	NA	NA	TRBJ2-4	TGTGCCAGCAGCCGGGACATTCAAAACATTCAGTACTTC	CASSRDIQNIQYF
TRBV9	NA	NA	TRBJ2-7	TGTGCCAGCAGCGTAGATCTTGGGTCCTACGAGCAGTACTTC	CASSVDLGSYEQYF
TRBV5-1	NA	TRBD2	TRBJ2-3	TGCGCCACAAGGGACTATCGAAGGTCAGATACGCAGTATTTT	CATRDYRRSDTQYF
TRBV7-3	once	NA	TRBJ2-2	TGTGCCAGCAGCTTAACGGGTGGGGGAACCACCGGGGAGCTGTTTTTT	CASSLTGGGTTGELFF
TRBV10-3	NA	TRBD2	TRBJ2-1	TGTGCCATCAGGGGGGAGGGGTTACATGAGCAGTTCTTC	CAIRGEGLHEQFF
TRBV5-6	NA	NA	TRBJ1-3	TGTGCCAGCAGCTTGGCCAGGGATGGAAACACCATATATTTT	CASSLARDGNTIYF
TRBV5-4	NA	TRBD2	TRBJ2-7	TGTGCCAGCAGCTTGTTGTCGGGAGGGCCGTTCCACGAGCAGTACTTC	CASSLLSGGPFHEQYF
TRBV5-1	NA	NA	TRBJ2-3	TGCGCCAGCAGCTCCTGGGTAGGGGGCACAGATACGCAGTATTTT	CASSSWVGGTDTQYF
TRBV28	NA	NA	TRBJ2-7	TGTGCCAGCGGGGCGACAGGTCCGATGCGCGAGCAGTACTTC	CASGATGPMREQYF